These 9 T cell receptor beta chains were all obtained from the same sample, sequenced in a study of OX40 agonist ivuxolimab in advanced cancers. Data came from immunoSEQ multiplex PCR; TCRdb stores just in-frame clones and leaves some out. The repertoire includes approximately 56,000 clones, over 75% of them detected once, and 0.69% sits in the top ten. Sequencing was performed on CD4+ or CD8+ T cells sorted from blood, taken in a trial of the OX40 agonist ivuxolimab. Receptor source: an adult with an advanced solid tumor such as melanoma, head and neck, liver or kidney cancer.

This clone appeared once. The V gene is TRBV14, the J gene TRBJ1-1; D possibly corresponds to TRBD1 (5 bases). V lost 8 bases to trimming and J lost 6 bases, with 16 bases between them. The CDR3 contains 13 residues. Germline-derived CDR1 and CDR2 are SGHDN and FVKESK. The CDR3 nucleotides are TGTGCCAGCCTCGCGACAGTTACCGCTGAAGCTTTCTTT. Its translation: CASLATVTAEAFF.

This clone was observed a few times. The chain couples TRBV4-1 to TRBJ1-1, with D uncertain. Germline V CDR1 and CDR2: MGHRA, YSYEKL. This CDR3 is 13 amino acids long. Trimming took off 0 bases at V and 7 bases at J, with 9 bases between the two ends. The chain's CDR3 is CASSQDRGNEAFF. The CDR3 DNA reads TGCGCCAGCAGCCAAGACCGGGGAAATGAAGCTTTCTTT.

The CDR3 spells CASSSGGTLNSPLHF. The CDR3 DNA follows: TGTGCCAGCAGCTCAGGGGGTACCCTTAATTCACCCCTCCACTTT. The chain is built from TRBV7-6 and TRBJ1-6, with 7 bases identical to TRBD1. The CDR3 consists of 15 residues. Germline assignment: CDR1 SGHVS and CDR2 FNYEAQ. The V gene end was trimmed by 4 bases and the J gene end by 6 bases; junction bases not matched to a gene: 6. Combining the CDR3 with reference TRBV7-6 and TRBJ1-6 gives the whole variable domain GAGVSQSPRYKVTKRGQDVALRCDPISGHVSLYWYRQALGQGPEFLTYFNYEAQQDKSGLPNDRFSAERPEGSISTLTIQRTEQRDSAMYRCASSSGGTLNSPLHFGNGTRLTVT.

The count of this clone is one. The V gene is TRBV19, the J gene TRBJ1-2; 7 bases are shared with TRBD1. This CDR3 contains 14 residues. V shed 3 bases, J shed 14 bases, and the junction held 15 bases outside the gene matches. CDR1 LNHDA and CDR2 SQIVND come from the germline V gene (reference sequence). DNA of the CDR3: TGTGCCAGTAGTATTCCTCGGGGACAGAAGTCGTGGACCTTC. It encodes CASSIPRGQKSWTF.

The chain combines TRBV4-2 with TRBJ1-3; D possibly corresponds to TRBD1 (5 bases). The CDR3 sequence is 20 residues long. Germline-derived CDR1 and CDR2 are LGHNA and YNFKEQ. The germline V and J ends were trimmed by 1 base and 0 bases, with 22 bases remaining between them. The CDR3 spells CASSQVNLGHGLFSGNTIYF. The CDR3 nucleotides read TGTGCCAGCAGCCAAGTAAATCTAGGACACGGACTCTTCTCTGGAAACACCATATATTTT.

The chain has TRBV6-1 and TRBJ1-3; no definite D call. Per germline, CDR1 MNHNS and CDR2 SASEGT. V was shortened by 4 bases and J by 9 bases, with 13 bases between the two germline ends. This CDR3 spans 13 amino acids. For the CDR3, the DNA is TGTGCCAGCAGTGCCGCCGGGATCCGCACCATATATTTT. Its translation: CASSAAGIRTIYF.

The chain joins TRBV4-2 to TRBJ2-2; 7 nucleotides align to TRBD2. The CDR3 loop spans 18 amino acids. The J segment lost 1 base and the V segment lost 0 bases, leaving 8 bases of the junction unmatched. Germline CDR1 and CDR2: LGHNA and YNFKEQ. The CDR3 here is CASSQELMRGGNTGELFF. The CDR3 DNA is TGTGCCAGCAGCCAAGAATTGATGCGCGGGGGGAACACCGGGGAGCTGTTTTTT.

The V gene is TRBV10-3, the J gene TRBJ2-3; no clear D. The germline CDR1 and CDR2 sequences are ENHRY and SYGVKD. V lost 1 base to trimming and J lost 2 bases, with 1 base between them. CDR3 length: 12 amino acids. This CDR3 reads CAISEYTDTQYF. The CDR3 DNA follows: TGTGCCATCAGTGAGTACACAGATACGCAGTATTTT.

This chain joins TRBV2 and TRBJ2-1, with D possibly TRBD2 on 6 matching bases. Trimming removed 4 bases from V and 5 bases from J, with 12 bases in between. This CDR3 has 14 amino acids. Germline values: CDR1 SNHLY, CDR2 FYNNEI. The chain's CDR3 is CASSAVAVDNEQFF. The CDR3 DNA reads TGTGCCAGCAGTGCGGTAGCGGTTGACAATGAGCAGTTCTTC.